This T cell receptor beta chain was retrieved from a study of blood T cell repertoires in COVID-19. Libraries were prepared by immunoSEQ multiplex PCR; TCRdb keeps only in-frame clonotypes and omits some of them. The repertoire holds around 120,000 clones, about 87% seen once, with just under 30% in the top ten. Germline CDR1 is SGHAT and CDR2 is FQDESV (reference sequence). Trimming took off 1 base at V and 7 bases at J, with 7 bases between the two ends. CDR3 length: 12 amino acids. The sample taken for sequencing was peripheral blood. The TCR comes from a woman in her 70s with acute or convalescent COVID-19. The J gene is TRBJ1-1, the V gene TRBV11-1; D gene ambiguous. In DNA form, the CDR3 reads TGTGCCAGCAGCTTAGGGGCAGGTGAAGCTTTCTTT. This translates into CASSLGAGEAFF.